The rows below give T cell receptor beta chains drawn from one sample of a study of control samples from healthy donors and cancer patients. The repertoire was sequenced with immunoSEQ multiplex PCR; TCRdb's copy has only in-frame clones and lacks some. The sample lists 70,000 to 95,000 clones; about 87% were seen once. The sample consisted of blood. The origin of the receptors is a man between 45 and 60 years old in good health. Each CDR3 is given with its conserved first and last residue. A D gene is named only where the DNA matches it firmly. Rows give clone size only sometimes, using once, few, many, or a class for an expanded clone.

d_gene	v_gene	abundance	len	j_gene	CDR3nt	CDR3aa
.	TRBV5-1	.	14	TRBJ2-7	TGCGCCAGCAGCCCCCGGACGTCAGAGAACGAGCAGTACTTC	CASSPRTSENEQYF
TRBD2	TRBV6-5	.	15	TRBJ2-1	TGTGCCAGCAGGAAGAGCGGGAGGGCCACGGATGAGCAGTTCTTC	CASRKSGRATDEQFF
.	TRBV6-5	.	14	TRBJ1-6	TGTGCCAGCCGGCCGGACACGAATAATTCACCCCTCCACTTT	CASRPDTNNSPLHF
TRBD1	TRBV7-3	.	14	TRBJ1-1	TGTGCCAGCAGTCAAGGGACAGGGTACACTGAAGCTTTCTTT	CASSQGTGYTEAFF
.	TRBV12-3/TRBV12-4	.	13	TRBJ1-1	TGTGCCAGCAGCCCTATGGAGGGGCGCAAAGCTTTCTTT	CASSPMEGRKAFF
.	TRBV13	.	14	TRBJ2-1	TGTGCCAGCAGCTTAGGAATCCCCTACAATGAGCAGTTCTTC	CASSLGIPYNEQFF
TRBD1	TRBV2	.	15	TRBJ2-1	TGTGCCAGCAGTGACGCCAGGGGGCGCGGCAATGAGCAGTTCTTC	CASSDARGRGNEQFF
TRBD2	TRBV3-1/TRBV3-2	many	13	TRBJ2-5	TGTGCCAGCAGCCAAAACGGGGAGGGGACCCAGTACTTC	CASSQNGEGTQYF
.	TRBV4-1	.	16	TRBJ1-4	TGCGCCAGCAGCCTCCTAGGACTGGCAACTAATGAAAAACTGTTTTTT	CASSLLGLATNEKLFF
TRBD2	TRBV9	.	14	TRBJ2-7	TGTGCCAGCAGCTATTCTAGCGGGAGTGGCGAGCAGTACTTC	CASSYSSGSGEQYF
TRBD2	TRBV2	.	17	TRBJ2-6	TGTGCCAGCACCTTACTAGCGGGAGGACCCGGGGCCAACGTCCTGACTTTC	CASTLLAGGPGANVLTF
.	TRBV3-1/TRBV3-2	.	13	TRBJ1-1	TGTGCCAGCAGCCAAGTGTCGGGGACTGAAGCTTTCTTT	CASSQVSGTEAFF
.	TRBV11-2	.	12	TRBJ2-1	TGTGCCAGCAGCACTAATCGGGACTCGCAGTTCTTC	CASSTNRDSQFF
.	TRBV6-5	.	14	TRBJ2-3	TGTGCCAGCAGTTCTCAGGGAGCGACAGATACGCAGTATTTT	CASSSQGATDTQYF
.	TRBV7-6	.	13	TRBJ1-5	TGTGCCAGCAGCTTCGGAGGAGGGGAGGCCCAGCATTTT	CASSFGGGEAQHF
.	TRBV9	.	14	TRBJ1-2	TGTGCCAGCAGCGTAGGGGCGGGGGCCCGGGGCTACACCTTC	CASSVGAGARGYTF
.	TRBV27	.	13	TRBJ1-5	TGTGCCAGCAGCCCAGAAACGGGACAGCCCCAGCATTTT	CASSPETGQPQHF
TRBD2	TRBV11-2	.	15	TRBJ2-7	TGTGCCAGCAGCTTAGGGGGGACTACCTCCTACGAGCAGTACTTC	CASSLGGTTSYEQYF
.	TRBV18	.	14	TRBJ1-1	TGTGCCAGCTCCGGGGGGAGTATGAACACTGAAGCTTTCTTT	CASSGGSMNTEAFF
TRBD1	TRBV6-5	few	15	TRBJ1-2	TGTGCCAGCAGTTACTCGACGACAGGGATGTTGGACTACACCTTC	CASSYSTTGMLDYTF
TRBD1	TRBV2	.	17	TRBJ1-6	TGTGCCAGCATAGGCGCCGACAGGGGAGTAGGGAATTCACCCCTCCACTTT	CASIGADRGVGNSPLHF
.	TRBV5-4	.	15	TRBJ1-1	TGTGCCAGCAGCTTGGCCGTGGAAAAGGGAACTGAAGCTTTCTTT	CASSLAVEKGTEAFF
.	TRBV4-3	.	13	TRBJ2-7	TGCGCCAGCAGCCAAGATATAAGGGTTGAGCAGTACTTC	CASSQDIRVEQYF
.	TRBV10-3	few	13	TRBJ1-3	TGTGCCATACTCCGGAGTCCAGGAAACACCATATATTTT	CAILRSPGNTIYF
TRBD2	TRBV27	.	15	TRBJ2-7	TGTGCCAGCAGTTTCGGTAGCGGGGGGGTCTACGAGCAGTACTTC	CASSFGSGGVYEQYF
TRBD1	TRBV9	few	17	TRBJ1-1	TGTGCCAGCAGCGTGAACAGGGGGCGGGGATCGGACACTGAAGCTTTCTTT	CASSVNRGRGSDTEAFF
.	TRBV10-3	few	15	TRBJ2-2	TGTGCCATCAGTGAGTCGGGGGGGCACACCGGGGAGCTGTTTTTT	CAISESGGHTGELFF
TRBD2	TRBV5-4	.	14	TRBJ2-3	TGTGCCAGCAGCCTCGGACTAGCTGAAGATACGCAGTATTTT	CASSLGLAEDTQYF
TRBD1	TRBV9	.	16	TRBJ2-2	TGTGCCAGCAGCGTAGAGGGACAGGACTTCACCGGGGAGCTGTTTTTT	CASSVEGQDFTGELFF
.	TRBV11-2	few	13	TRBJ1-5	TGTGCCAGCAGCTTAGGGGATCGTCAGCCCCAGCATTTT	CASSLGDRQPQHF
TRBD1	TRBV4-3	.	15	TRBJ1-6	TGCGCCAGCAGCCAACGTGGGACAGGTAATTCACCCCTCCACTTT	CASSQRGTGNSPLHF
TRBD1	TRBV5-1	.	14	TRBJ1-6	TGCGCCAGCAGTGCTGGACAGGGCAATTCACCCCTCCACTTT	CASSAGQGNSPLHF
.	TRBV5-4	.	16	TRBJ2-1	TGTGCCAGCAGCTTGGCCATAGGGACGAGTCGCAATGAGCAGTTCTTC	CASSLAIGTSRNEQFF
TRBD1	TRBV4-2	.	16	TRBJ1-2	TGTGCCAGCAGCCAATGGGACAGGGGGCCACTGACTGGCTACACCTTC	CASSQWDRGPLTGYTF
.	TRBV5-1	.	13	TRBJ2-1	TGCGCCAGCAGCTTTACTAGCTGGGATGAGCAGTTCTTC	CASSFTSWDEQFF
.	TRBV4-1	once	15	TRBJ1-2	TGCGCCAGCTCCTCCGTAAGGGCGTCTAACTATGGCTACACCTTC	CASSSVRASNYGYTF